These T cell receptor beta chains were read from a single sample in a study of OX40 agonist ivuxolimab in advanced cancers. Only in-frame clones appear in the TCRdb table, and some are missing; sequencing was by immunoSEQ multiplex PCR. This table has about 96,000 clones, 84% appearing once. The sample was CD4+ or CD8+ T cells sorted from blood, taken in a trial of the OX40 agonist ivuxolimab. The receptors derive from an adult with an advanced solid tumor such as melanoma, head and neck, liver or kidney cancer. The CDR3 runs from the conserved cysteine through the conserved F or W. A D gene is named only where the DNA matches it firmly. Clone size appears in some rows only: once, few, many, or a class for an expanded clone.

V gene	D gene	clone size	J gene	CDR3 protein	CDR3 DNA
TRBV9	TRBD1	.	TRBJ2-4	CASSTGQGIDIQYF	TGTGCCAGCAGTACGGGACAGGGGATCGACATTCAGTACTTC
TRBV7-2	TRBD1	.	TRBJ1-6	CASRRTGENSPLHF	TGTGCCAGCAGGAGGACAGGGGAGAATTCACCCCTCCACTTT
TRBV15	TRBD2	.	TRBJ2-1	CATSGGGPYNEQFF	TGTGCCACCAGCGGCGGGGGGCCCTACAATGAGCAGTTCTTC
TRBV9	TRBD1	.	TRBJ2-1	CASSVGTGGGEQFF	TGTGCCAGCAGCGTAGGGACAGGGGGAGGTGAGCAGTTCTTC
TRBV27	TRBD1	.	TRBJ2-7	CASSSETGYYEQYF	TGTGCCAGCAGTTCGGAGACAGGGTACTACGAGCAGTACTTC
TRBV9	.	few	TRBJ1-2	CASSGPKGGGYTF	TGTGCCAGCAGCGGCCCCAAGGGCGGGGGCTACACCTTC
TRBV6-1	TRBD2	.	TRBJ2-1	CASSDPSSSGGAIEQFF	TGTGCCAGCAGTGACCCCTCCTCTAGCGGGGGGGCAATTGAGCAGTTCTTC
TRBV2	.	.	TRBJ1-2	CASRGNEGHGYTF	TGTGCCAGCAGGGGGAACGAAGGCCATGGCTACACCTTC
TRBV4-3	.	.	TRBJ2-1	CASSQDRYDEQFF	TGCGCCAGCAGCCAAGATCGTTACGATGAGCAGTTCTTC
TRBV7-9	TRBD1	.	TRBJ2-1	CASSLDRGSDEQFF	TGTGCCAGCAGCTTAGACAGGGGGTCGGATGAGCAGTTCTTC
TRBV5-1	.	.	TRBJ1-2	CASSFNGDGYTF	TGCGCCAGCAGCTTTAATGGGGATGGCTACACCTTC
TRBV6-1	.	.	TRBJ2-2	CATPTRGEWTGELFF	TGTGCCACGCCAACGAGGGGAGAATGGACCGGGGAGCTGTTTTTT
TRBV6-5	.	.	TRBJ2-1	CASSSQEAPTYNEQFF	TGTGCCAGCAGTTCTCAGGAGGCGCCGACCTACAATGAGCAGTTCTTC
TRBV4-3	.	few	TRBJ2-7	CASSQEMTSRNEQYF	TGCGCCAGCAGCCAAGAGATGACCTCTCGGAACGAGCAGTACTTC
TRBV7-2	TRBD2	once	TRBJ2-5	CASSSNGLAGVKTQYF	TGTGCCAGCAGCTCAAACGGACTAGCGGGGGTGAAGACCCAGTACTTC
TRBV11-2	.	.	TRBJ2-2	CASTTRMGGGTGELFF	TGTGCCAGCACCACACGGATGGGGGGCGGCACCGGGGAGCTGTTTTTT
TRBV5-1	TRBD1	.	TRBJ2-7	CASKGQGAYEQYF	TGCGCCAGCAAAGGACAGGGGGCTTACGAGCAGTACTTC
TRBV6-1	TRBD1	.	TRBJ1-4	CASSLQGMGDEKLFF	TGTGCCAGCAGCTTACAGGGGATGGGGGATGAAAAACTGTTTTTT
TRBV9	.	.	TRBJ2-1	CASSVAPANEQFF	TGTGCCAGCAGCGTAGCTCCAGCGAATGAGCAGTTCTTC
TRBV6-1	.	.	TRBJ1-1	CASTHSGVAFF	TGTGCCAGCACACACTCAGGGGTAGCTTTCTTT
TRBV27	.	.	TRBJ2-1	CASSISESSYNEQFF	TGTGCCAGCTCCATAAGCGAAAGCTCCTACAATGAGCAGTTCTTC
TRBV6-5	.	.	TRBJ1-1	CASSRSNTEAFF	TGTGCCAGCAGTAGGTCGAACACTGAAGCTTTCTTT
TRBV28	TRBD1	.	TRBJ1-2	CASSQGQGVRSGYTF	TGTGCCAGCAGCCAAGGGCAGGGGGTACGCTCTGGCTACACCTTC
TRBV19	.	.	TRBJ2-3	CASSIQGSDTQYF	TGTGCCAGTAGTATTCAGGGCTCGGATACGCAGTATTTT
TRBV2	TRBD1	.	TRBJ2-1	CASSPPDRGQNEQFF	TGTGCCAGCAGTCCTCCCGACAGGGGGCAAAATGAGCAGTTCTTC
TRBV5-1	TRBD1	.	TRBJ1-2	CASSGLAGGYGYTF	TGCGCCAGCAGCGGATTGGCAGGGGGCTACGGCTACACCTTC
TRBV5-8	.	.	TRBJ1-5	CASSLVPKPQHF	TGTGCCAGCAGCTTGGTGCCCAAGCCCCAGCATTTT
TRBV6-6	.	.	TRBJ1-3	CASSGGSGNTIYF	TGTGCCAGCAGTGGGGGCTCTGGAAACACCATATATTTT
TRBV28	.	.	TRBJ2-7	CASRGRSSYEQYF	TGTGCCAGCAGGGGTCGAAGCTCCTACGAGCAGTACTTC
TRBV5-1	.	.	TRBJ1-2	CASSLNREGYTF	TGCGCCAGCAGCTTGAACAGGGAGGGCTACACCTTC
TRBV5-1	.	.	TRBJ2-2	CASSLAGELFF	TGCGCCAGCAGCTTGGCCGGGGAGCTGTTTTTT
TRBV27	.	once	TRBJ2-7	CASSWRSNYEQYF	TGTGCCAGCAGTTGGCGCAGCAACTACGAGCAGTACTTC
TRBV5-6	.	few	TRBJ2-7	CASSLRGTPYYEQYF	TGTGCCAGCAGCTTGAGGGGGACACCCTACTACGAGCAGTACTTC
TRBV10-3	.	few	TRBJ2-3	CAISELGRATDTQYF	TGTGCCATCAGTGAGTTGGGAAGAGCCACAGATACGCAGTATTTT
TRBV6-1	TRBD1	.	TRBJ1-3	CASQGDSGNTIYF	TGTGCCTCTCAAGGGGACAGCGGAAACACCATATATTTT
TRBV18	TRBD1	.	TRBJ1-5	CASSPRQGALGNQPQHF	TGTGCCAGCTCACCACGACAGGGGGCGCTGGGCAATCAGCCCCAGCATTTT
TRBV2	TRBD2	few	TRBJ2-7	CARGLAGGSYEQYF	TGTGCCAGGGGACTAGCGGGGGGCTCCTACGAGCAGTACTTC
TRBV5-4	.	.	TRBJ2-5	CASSTDRRETQYF	TGTGCCAGCAGCACTGACAGGCGGGAGACCCAGTACTTC
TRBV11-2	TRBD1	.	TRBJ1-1	CASSLQRDSRRNTEAFF	TGTGCCAGCAGCTTACAACGGGACAGCCGAAGGAACACTGAAGCTTTCTTT
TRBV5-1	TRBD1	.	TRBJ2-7	CASSPGQVGPYEQYF	TGCGCCAGCAGCCCAGGACAGGTGGGGCCCTACGAGCAGTACTTC
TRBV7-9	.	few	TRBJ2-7	CASSLEGSGEQYF	TGTGCCAGCAGCTTAGAAGGGTCGGGAGAGCAGTACTTC
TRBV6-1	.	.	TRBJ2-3	CASSEARTADTQYF	TGTGCCAGCAGTGAAGCCCGGACAGCAGATACGCAGTATTTT
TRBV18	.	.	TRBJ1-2	CASSAANYATDYGYTF	TGTGCCAGCTCGGCAGCGAACTATGCCACGGACTATGGCTACACCTTC
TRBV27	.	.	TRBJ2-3	CASSPAGPGTQYF	TGTGCCAGCAGTCCGGCGGGGCCCGGTACGCAGTATTTT
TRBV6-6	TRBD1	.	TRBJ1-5	CASSFPGQGAGQPQHF	TGTGCCAGCAGTTTCCCGGGACAGGGGGCGGGGCAGCCCCAGCATTTT
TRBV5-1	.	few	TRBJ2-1	CASSLDGNNEQFF	TGCGCCAGCAGCCTGGACGGAAACAATGAGCAGTTCTTC
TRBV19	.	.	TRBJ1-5	CASSIALGGVRVGQPQHF	TGTGCCAGTAGTATAGCCCTTGGGGGGGTCCGGGTTGGGCAGCCCCAGCATTTT
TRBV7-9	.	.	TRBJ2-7	CASSFQDPTVWRSYEQYF	TGTGCCAGCAGCTTCCAGGACCCGACAGTCTGGAGAAGTTACGAGCAGTACTTC
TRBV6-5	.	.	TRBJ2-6	CASRRQTSGANVLTF	TGTGCCAGCAGACGACAGACCTCTGGGGCCAACGTCCTGACTTTC
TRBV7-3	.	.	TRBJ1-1	CASSLTTEIEAFF	TGTGCCAGCAGCTTAACAACTGAGATTGAAGCTTTCTTT
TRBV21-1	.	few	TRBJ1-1	CASSNLRDLVNTEAFF	TGTGCCAGCAGCAACCTAAGGGACTTAGTTAACACTGAAGCTTTCTTT
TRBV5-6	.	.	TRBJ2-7	CASSLQGYEQYF	TGTGCCAGCAGCTTGCAGGGCTACGAGCAGTACTTC